This TCR beta chain was sequenced in a study of early T cells in non-severe SARS-CoV-2 infection. Unmatched junction bases numbered 4, after V lost 1 base and J lost 7 bases. The CDR3 consists of 15 residues. CDR1 and CDR2 (germline): MNHNS, SASEGT. This clonotype was recorded many times. TCRdb processed the 5' RACE reads anew with MiXCR; each CDR3 protein has one entry. This table has fewer than 70,000 distinct CDR3 sequences, 4.6% appearing once. This clonotype was obtained from an adult who was a healthcare worker with PCR-confirmed SARS-CoV-2 infection or an uninfected control (not recorded which). The donor label of this sample is uncertain. The chain uses TRBV6-1 and TRBJ1-6; 7 nucleotides line up with TRBD1. The input for sequencing was whole blood, taken at baseline. CDR3 in amino acids: CASSEEAGGNSPLHF. The CDR3 region has the DNA TGTGCCAGCAGTGAAGAGGCAGGGGGGAATTCACCCCTCCACTTT.